One and the same sample provided the 19 T cell receptor beta chains below, sequenced in a study of OX40 agonist ivuxolimab in advanced cancers. The method was immunoSEQ multiplex PCR; TCRdb's version includes in-frame clones alone and lacks a portion of them. The table has more than 55,000 clones, roughly 78% seen once. The sequencing used CD4+ or CD8+ T cells sorted from blood, collected in a trial of the OX40 agonist ivuxolimab. The receptors come from an adult with an advanced solid tumor such as melanoma, head and neck, liver or kidney cancer.

The genes are TRBV10-3 and TRBJ2-7, with D possibly being TRBD2 (5 bases). Germline assignment: CDR1 ENHRY and CDR2 SYGVKD. CDR3 length: 13 amino acids. Between the trimmed V and J ends, which lost 7 bases and 3 bases, there was a span of 13 bases. The CDR3 DNA reads as TGTGCCATCATGAGTAACGGAGGCTACGAGCAGTACTTC. Translation: CAIMSNGGYEQYF.

This rearrangement joins TRBV1 to TRBJ2-7; the table's D call of TRBD2 was not tested on the DNA. TRBV1 is a known pseudogene. The CDR3 runs to 17 residues. The CDR3 DNA follows: TGCACCAGCAGCCTACCGGGACTAGCGGGGCCCTTGGCCGAGCAGTACTTC. Amino acid sequence: CTSSLPGLAGPLAEQYF.

V is TRBV19 and J is TRBJ1-1; D is perhaps TRBD1 (5 bases). CDR3 length equals 13 residues. V dropped 6 bases and J dropped 6 bases, with 14 bases sitting between them. Per germline, CDR1 LNHDA and CDR2 SQIVND (reference sequence). CDR3 loop: CASRVQGAAEAFF. CDR3 nucleotide sequence: TGTGCCAGTAGGGTCCAAGGGGCGGCTGAAGCTTTCTTT.

This clone appeared once. The chain couples TRBV9 to TRBJ1-3; TRBD1 might be the D (5 bases). Per the germline V gene, CDR1 is SGDLS and CDR2 is YYNGEE. Trimming shortened V by 0 bases and J by 4 bases, and 11 bases separated the two germline ends. The CDR3 totals 15 residues. CDR3 residues: CASSVGETAGNTIYF. In DNA, the CDR3 is TGTGCCAGCAGCGTAGGGGAGACAGCGGGAAACACCATATATTTT.

V is TRBV28 and J is TRBJ1-4; no definite D call. Per the germline V gene, CDR1 is MDHEN and CDR2 is SYDVKM. Trimming removed 3 bases at V and 5 bases at J, with 7 bases between. The CDR3 covers 13 residues. The CDR3 reads CASSFEGNEKLFF. CDR3 nucleotides: TGTGCCAGCAGTTTCGAAGGGAATGAAAAACTGTTTTTT.

The table lists this clone with a count of one. V is TRBV6-5 and J is TRBJ2-7; D is uncertain. The CDR3 loop spans 14 amino acids. V lost 6 bases, J lost 0 bases, and 12 bases lay in between. Germline values: CDR1 MNHEY, CDR2 SVGAGI. CDR3 amino acids: CASSYRAVSYEQYF. CDR3 nucleotides: TGTGCCAGCAGCTACCGGGCGGTCTCCTACGAGCAGTACTTC.

The table lists this clone with a few counts. The chain couples TRBV19 to TRBJ1-1; TRBD1 aligns across 7 bases. Germline loops: CDR1 LNHDA, CDR2 SQIVND (reference sequence). This CDR3 is built from 15 residues. After removal of 5 bases from V and 1 base from J, the junction contained 7 bases not matched to a gene. The CDR3 is CASSWNRGKNTEAFF. DNA of the CDR3: TGTGCCAGTAGTTGGAACAGGGGAAAGAACACTGAAGCTTTCTTT.

J is TRBJ2-7 and V is TRBV5-6, with 8 bases lining up with TRBD2. From germline, CDR1 is SGHDT and CDR2 YYEEEE. The CDR3 runs 14 residues. V shed 1 base and J 2 bases; nucleotides not matched to a gene: 2. The CDR3 loop reads CASSLTGGPYEQYF. The DNA for the CDR3 is TGTGCCAGCAGCTTGACGGGGGGGCCCTACGAGCAGTACTTC.

The chain links TRBV7-2 to TRBJ2-1, with 10 positions matching TRBD1. CDR3 length: 15 residues. V lost 6 bases to trimming and J lost 9 bases; unmatched junction nucleotides: 11. Germline loops: CDR1 SGHTA, CDR2 FQGNSA. The CDR3: CASRFRQGAFCEQFF. For the CDR3, the DNA is TGTGCCAGCAGATTTAGACAGGGGGCGTTTTGTGAGCAGTTCTTC.

The gene calls are TRBV7-2 and TRBJ1-3; a possible D gene is TRBD1 (5 bases). CDR1 SGHTA and CDR2 FQGNSA come from the germline V gene. Trimming cost V 5 bases and J 2 bases, with 10 bases left between them. The CDR3 extends over 14 amino acids. DNA of the CDR3: TGTGCCAGCAGCCGTGCAGGGACTGGAAACACCATATATTTT. Amino acids: CASSRAGTGNTIYF.

The V call is TRBV9, the J call TRBJ1-6, with D uncertain. This CDR3 spans 17 amino acids. The germline V and J ends were trimmed by 3 bases and 0 bases, with 13 bases remaining between them. Looked up from germline, CDR1 is SGDLS and CDR2 is YYNGEE. The CDR3 loop reads CASSADPASSYNSPLHF. The CDR3, as DNA: TGTGCCAGCAGCGCCGATCCAGCGAGCTCCTATAATTCACCCCTCCACTTT.

Note on this clone: A read error may explain this, as a much larger clone is one base away. Other DNA sequences from this sample encode an identical CDR3 as well. This chain's CDR3 is CASSPNRDGYTF. Written as DNA, the CDR3 is TGTGCCAGCTCACCCAACAGGGATGGCTACACCTTC. V and J are TRBV18 and TRBJ1-2; a possible D gene is TRBD1 (6 bases). V was clipped by 3 bases and J by 6 bases, with 8 bases between them. The CDR3 length is 12 residues. From germline, CDR1 is KGHSH and CDR2 LQKENI. The full variable domain, its missing parts supplied by reference TRBV18 and TRBJ1-2, is NAGVMQNPRHLVRRRGQEARLRCSPMKGHSHVYWYRQLPEEGLKFMVYLQKENIIDESGMPKERFSAEFPKEGPSILRIQQVVRGDSAAYFCASSPNRDGYTFGSGTRLTVV.

The chain recombines TRBV6-6 with TRBJ1-3, with a possible D match to TRBD1 (5 bases). This CDR3 spans 15 amino acids. The germline gives CDR1 MNHNY, CDR2 SVGAGI (reference sequence). V shed 6 bases and J shed 0 bases, with 12 bases lying between them. The CDR3 sequence is CASRRGASSGNTIYF. The CDR3, as DNA: TGTGCCAGCAGGAGAGGGGCGAGCTCTGGAAACACCATATATTTT.

This clone was seen just once. Mismatch with germline at one junction end may stem from a read error. The gene calls are TRBV4-2 and TRBJ2-7; 8 bases are shared with TRBD2. This CDR3 region has 16 residues. The germline CDR1 and CDR2 sequences are LGHNA and YNFKEQ. The CDR3 DNA follows: TGTGCCACCAGCGCCGCGCGGGAGGTCCAACCCTACGAGCAGTACTTC. Amino acid sequence: CATSAAREVQPYEQYF.

The V call is TRBV5-4, the J call TRBJ1-6; the match to TRBD1 covers 8 bases. The J segment lost 3 bases and the V segment lost 6 bases, leaving 8 bases of the junction unmatched. Per germline, CDR1 SGHNT and CDR2 YYREEE (reference sequence). The CDR3 contains 16 residues. The CDR3 coding sequence is TGTGCCAGCACCAAGACCGGGACAGGCTATAATTCACCCCTCCACTTT. As protein: CASTKTGTGYNSPLHF.

This clone appeared a few times. The V gene is TRBV7-8, the J gene TRBJ1-3, with D unresolved. With 2 bases removed from V and 4 bases from J, the gap between germline ends came to 9 bases. Germline V gene lookup returns CDR1 SGHVS and CDR2 FQNEAQ. The CDR3 loop spans 14 amino acids. The CDR3 region has the DNA TGTGCCAGCAGCTTAACTTCCGCCGGAAACACCATATATTTT. Its protein product is CASSLTSAGNTIYF.

The rearrangement uses TRBV7-2 and TRBJ2-6; D remains ambiguous. Germline CDR1 reads SGHTA; CDR2 reads FQGNSA. This CDR3 has 15 residues. V was shortened by 5 bases and J by 0 bases, with 8 bases between the two germline ends. CDR3 DNA: TGTGCCAGCAGCCAGGTGTTCTCTGGGGCCAACGTCCTGACTTTC. This encodes CASSQVFSGANVLTF.

The chain employs TRBV7-2 and TRBJ2-5, with a weak D call TRBD2 (6 bases). The length of the CDR3 is 15 residues. Germline V gene sequence: CDR1 SGHTA, CDR2 FQGNSA. V was cut by 4 bases and J by 1 base, with 13 bases left in between. This chain's CDR3 is CASSSRGSSQETQYF. DNA for the CDR3: TGTGCCAGCAGCTCCCGGGGGTCGTCCCAAGAGACCCAGTACTTC.

V is TRBV27 and J is TRBJ1-6; 10 positions match TRBD1. CDR1 is MNHEY, CDR2 SMNVEV, per germline (reference sequence). The CDR3 length is 14 residues. V shed 5 bases and J 13 bases; nucleotides not matched to a gene: 8. The CDR3: CASSPGQGLWPLHF. DNA for the CDR3: TGTGCCAGCAGTCCGGGACAGGGGCTGTGGCCCCTCCACTTT.